Listed here is a single T cell receptor beta chain. TCRdb keeps only in-frame clones here, not all; method: immunoSEQ multiplex PCR. Among 250,000 to 300,000 clones listed, roughly nine tenths were seen once. The sample belongs to a study of blood T cell repertoires in COVID-19. At the level of the study: The origin of the acute and convalescent COVID-19 samples was the United States, Italy and Spain. The analysed material was cDNA or gDNA that came from T cells, B-cell-depleted T cells, or PBMCs.

The length of the CDR3 is 15 residues. J was trimmed by 2 bases and V by 1 base; bases with no gene match: 5. Per germline, CDR1 SGHRS and CDR2 YFSETQ. Sequenced sample: peripheral blood. The chain uses TRBV5-1 and TRBJ1-1; 7 bases map to TRBD1. The clonotype was recovered from a man aged 45-65 years with acute or convalescent COVID-19. The CDR3 DNA sequence: TGCGCCAGCAGCTTGAGGCAGGGGGGTAACACTGAAGCTTTCTTT. Translating it yields CASSLRQGGNTEAFF. Complete variable domain (other parts from reference TRBV5-1 and TRBJ1-1): KAGVTQTPRYLIKTRGQQVTLSCSPISGHRSVSWYQQTPGQGLQFLFEYFSETQRNKGNFPGRFSGRQFSNSRSEMNVSTLELGDSALYLCASSLRQGGNTEAFFGQGTRLTVV.